What follows are 17 T cell receptor beta chains derived from one specimen sequenced in a study of breast tumors, draining lymph nodes, adjacent tissues. TCRdb fed the multiplex PCR reads into MiXCR, producing one record per CDR3 protein. The sample has some 150,000 distinct CDR3 sequences; 20% to 25% are singletons. Samples came from axillary lymph nodes draining the breast cancer. Material for sequencing was axillary lymph node tissue. Receptors originate from a female donor with breast cancer. Some clones in this sample may be carry-over from other donors' samples.

At least ten counts were recorded for this clonotype. The gene calls are TRBV2 and TRBJ1-4; D is uncertain. Germline CDR1 reads SNHLY; CDR2 reads FYNNEI. Trimming cost V 7 bases and J 0 bases, with 3 bases left between them. The CDR3 spans 12 residues. CDR3 residues: CASIATNEKLFF. Written as DNA, the CDR3 is TGTGCCAGCATTGCAACTAATGAAAAACTGTTTTTT. Full variable domain (rest looked up from reference TRBV2 and TRBJ1-4): EPEVTQTPSHQVTQMGQEVILRCVPISNHLYFYWYRQILGQKVEFLVSFYNNEISEKSEIFDDQFSVERPDGSNFTLKIRSTKLEDSAMYFCASIATNEKLFFGSGTQLSVL.

The table lists this clonotype with many counts. CDR3 sequence reads: CASSSASGDTGELFF. CDR3 bases: TGTGCCAGCAGCTCGGCTAGCGGGGACACCGGGGAGCTGTTTTTT. The rearrangement uses TRBV7-9 and TRBJ2-2; 9 bases line up with TRBD2. The CDR3 contains 15 residues. Germline lookup yields CDR1 SEHNR and CDR2 FQNEAQ (reference sequence). Trimming at V came to 4 bases and at J to 3 bases, leaving 3 bases not matched to a gene.

With respect to this clonotype: Given a much more abundant clone one base away, this may be a read error. This sequence joins TRBV18 and TRBJ2-3, with D tentatively TRBD2 (5 bases). The ends were cut back, 3 bases at V and 4 bases at J, with 11 bases in the middle. This CDR3 contains 14 residues. CDR1 and CDR2 (germline): KGHSH, LQKENI. Written as DNA, the CDR3 is TGTGCCAGCTCACCCGTAGGGAGCGCAGATACGCAGTATTTT. This encodes CASSPVGSADTQYF.

This clonotype was detected once. The chain links TRBV7-9 to TRBJ1-1, with 8 bases aligning to TRBD1. The CDR3 contains 14 residues. The germline gives CDR1 SEHNR, CDR2 FQNEAQ (reference sequence). The V gene end was trimmed by 5 bases and the J gene end by 9 bases; junction bases not matched to a gene: 11. Here the CDR3 DNA reads TGTGCCAGCAGCAAACCGGGACAGGAACGTAAAGCTTTCTTT. Its translation is CASSKPGQERKAFF.

For this clonotype: This may come from a read error, since a much larger clone is one base off. This chain joins TRBV10-3 and TRBJ2-7; 11 positions agree with TRBD2. CDR3 length equals 18 residues. Germline V gene lookup returns CDR1 ENHRY and CDR2 SYGVKD. Here the CDR3 DNA reads TGTGCCATCAAACCCCCTAGCGGGAGGCCCCTAACCAACTACGGGCAGTACTTC. Translating it yields CAIKPPSGRPLTNYGQYF.

This clonotype was counted ten times or more. The chain uses TRBV24-1 and TRBJ2-5; D unclear. V was pared by 4 bases and J by 5 bases, with 16 bases between. CDR1 and CDR2 (germline): KGHDR, SFDVKD. The CDR3 has 15 amino acids. The CDR3, as DNA: TGTGCCACCAGTGACCGGACCCCCGGAAGGGAGACCCAGTACTTC. Translating it yields CATSDRTPGRETQYF.

This clonotype was counted many times. Here the CDR3 DNA reads TGCAGTGCTAGAGATGATTACTATGGCTACACCTTC. Translating it yields CSARDDYYGYTF. V and J are TRBV20-1 and TRBJ1-2; D is uncertain. V lost 0 bases to trimming and J lost 3 bases, with 5 bases between them. CDR1 and CDR2 from the germline V gene are DFQATT and SNEGSKA (reference sequence). This CDR3 is 12 amino acids long.

The chain has TRBV15 and TRBJ2-4; D remains unclear. Germline values: CDR1 LNHNV, CDR2 YYDKDF (reference sequence). The CDR3 extends over 15 amino acids. V was shortened by 3 bases and J by 3 bases, with 12 bases between the two germline ends. The DNA of the CDR3 is TGTGCCACCAGCAGTGGCGGAGTAGGCAAAAACATTCAGTACTTC. This gives the protein CATSSGGVGKNIQYF.

Ten or more counts support this clonotype. J is TRBJ2-7 and V is TRBV7-2; 9 nucleotides agree with TRBD2. This CDR3 contains 14 residues. In germline, CDR1 is SGHTA, CDR2 FQGNSA. The V and J ends lost 3 bases and 2 bases, in that order; junction bases with no gene match: 2. DNA of the CDR3: TGTGCCAGCAGCTTGACTAGCGGACCCTACGAGCAGTACTTC. This encodes CASSLTSGPYEQYF.

This clonotype appeared many times. The chain combines TRBV11-2 with TRBJ2-1; 8 positions agree with TRBD1. Germline CDR1 and CDR2: SGHAT and FQNNGV. V trimming: 5 bases; J trimming: 7 bases; junction bases outside the gene matches: 10. CDR3 length equals 15 residues. The CDR3 coding sequence is TGTGCCAGCAGCCTCGACAGGGGTGCCTGGAATGAGCAGTTCTTC. Amino acids: CASSLDRGAWNEQFF.

This clonotype came up many times. V gene TRBV10-2 combines with J gene TRBJ2-5; 9 positions agree with TRBD2. The germline CDR1 and CDR2 sequences are WSHSY and SAAADI. The CDR3 totals 15 residues. Unmatched junction bases numbered 6, after V lost 0 bases and J lost 7 bases. CDR3 sequence reads: CASSESLRGGPTQYF. CDR3 coding DNA: TGCGCCAGCAGTGAGTCGTTGCGGGGGGGGCCGACCCAGTACTTC.

This clonotype was detected ten times or more. This rearrangement joins TRBV7-8 to TRBJ2-5, with TRBD2 as a possible D gene (5 bases). Germline V gives CDR1 SGHVS, CDR2 FQNEAQ. The CDR3 runs to 14 residues. Trimming shortened V by 1 base and J by 3 bases, and 9 bases separated the two germline ends. The CDR3 nucleotides read TGTGCCAGCAGCTTAGACACTAGGAAAGAGACCCAGTACTTC. Its translation is CASSLDTRKETQYF. The entire variable domain, with the rest obtained from reference TRBV7-8 and TRBJ2-5, is as follows: GAGVSQSPRYKVAKRGQDVALRCDPISGHVSLFWYQQALGQGPEFLTYFQNEAQLDKSGLPSDRFFAERPEGSVSTLKIQRTQQEDSAVYLCASSLDTRKETQYFGPGTRLLVL.

This clonotype is judged medium-sized. This chain links TRBV24-1 with TRBJ2-1; TRBD1 matches 8 bases. CDR1 is KGHDR, CDR2 SFDVKD, per germline. V dropped 4 bases and J dropped 6; count of bases not matched to a gene: 7. The CDR3 contains 15 residues. The chain's CDR3 is CATSETGGLGNEQFF. The CDR3 DNA is TGTGCCACCAGTGAAACAGGGGGATTGGGCAATGAGCAGTTCTTC.

Ten or more counts support this clonotype. The chain joins TRBV12-3 or TRBV12-4 to TRBJ2-1; 15 bases line up with TRBD2. Unmatched junction bases numbered 4, after V lost 4 bases and J lost 9 bases. The CDR3 spans 15 residues. The CDR3 loop is CASSSGLAGGGEQFF. For the CDR3, the DNA is TGTGCCAGCAGTTCCGGACTAGCGGGAGGGGGTGAGCAGTTCTTC.

This clonotype was picked up many times. The chain recombines TRBV19 with TRBJ2-2; D is perhaps TRBD2 (6 bases). Germline values: CDR1 LNHDA, CDR2 SQIVND (reference sequence). Trimming shortened V by 6 bases and J by 2 bases, and 13 bases separated the two germline ends. CDR3 length: 15 amino acids. CDR3 protein: CASSKDGGNTGELFF. The CDR3 DNA is TGTGCCAGTAGCAAGGACGGGGGAAACACCGGGGAGCTGTTTTTT.

Notes on this clonotype: A read error may be the cause here, since a much bigger clone is one base away. The chain carries TRBV20-1 and TRBJ2-5; D might be TRBD2 (5 bases). CDR1 and CDR2 (germline): DFQATT, SNEGSKA (reference sequence). This CDR3 has 14 amino acids. V was cut by 2 bases and J by 5 bases, with 15 bases left in between. The CDR3 DNA follows: TGCAGTGCTAGAAATTCGGGGATGGGGGAGACCCAGTACTTC. Amino acid sequence: CSARNSGMGETQYF.

The table lists this clonotype with many counts. The CDR3 DNA is TGTGCCAGCAGAGCCGAAGATTTGGGGAATCAGCCCCAGCATTTT. Translating it yields CASRAEDLGNQPQHF. V and J are TRBV2 and TRBJ1-5, with unresolved D. The V and J ends lost 6 bases and 4 bases respectively, with 16 bases between them. The V gene's germline CDR1 is SNHLY and CDR2 FYNNEI. The CDR3 length is 15 residues.